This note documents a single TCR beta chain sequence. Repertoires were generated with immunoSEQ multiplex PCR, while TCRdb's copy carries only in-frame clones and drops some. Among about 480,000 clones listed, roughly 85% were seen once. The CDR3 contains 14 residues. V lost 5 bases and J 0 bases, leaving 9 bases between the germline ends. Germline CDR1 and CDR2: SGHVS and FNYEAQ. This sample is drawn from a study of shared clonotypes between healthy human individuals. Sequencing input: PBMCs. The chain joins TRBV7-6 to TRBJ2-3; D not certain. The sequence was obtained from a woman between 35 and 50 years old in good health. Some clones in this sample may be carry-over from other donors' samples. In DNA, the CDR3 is TGTGCCAGCAGCCGAACCGGGAGCACAGATACGCAGTATTTT. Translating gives CASSRTGSTDTQYF.